The text below deals with one TCR beta chain. Repertoires were generated with immunoSEQ multiplex PCR, while TCRdb's copy carries only in-frame clones and drops some. The sample holds about 120,000 clones, almost 90% seen once. This sample stems from a study of blood T cell repertoires in COVID-19. V lost 1 base, J lost 2 bases, and 9 bases lay in between. The CDR3 contains 15 residues. The germline gives CDR1 SEHNR, CDR2 FQNEAQ (reference sequence). The sample was peripheral blood. The origin of this receptor is a woman aged 55-70 years with COVID-19, enrolled during active disease. The chain has TRBV7-9 and TRBJ1-3, with D maybe TRBD1 (6 bases). CDR3 bases: TGTGCCAGCAGCTTAGAAGGGGGAGCTGGAAACACCATATATTTT. Translation: CASSLEGGAGNTIYF. Full variable domain (missing parts from reference TRBV7-9 and TRBJ1-3): DTGVSQNPRHKITKRGQNVTFRCDPISEHNRLYWYRQTLGQGPEFLTYFQNEAQLEKSRLLSDRFSAERPKGSFSTLEIQRTEQGDSAMYLCASSLEGGAGNTIYFGEGSWLTVV.